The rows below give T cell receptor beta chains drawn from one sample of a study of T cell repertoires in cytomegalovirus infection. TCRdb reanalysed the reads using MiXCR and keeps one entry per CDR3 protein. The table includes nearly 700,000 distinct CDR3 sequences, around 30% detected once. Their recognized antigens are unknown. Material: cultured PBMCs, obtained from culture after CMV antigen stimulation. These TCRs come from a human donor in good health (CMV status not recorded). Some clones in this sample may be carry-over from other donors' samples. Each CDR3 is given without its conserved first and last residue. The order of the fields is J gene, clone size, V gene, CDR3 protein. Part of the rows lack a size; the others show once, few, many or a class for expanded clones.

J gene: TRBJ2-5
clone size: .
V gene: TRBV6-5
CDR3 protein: ASSPGVVRETQY

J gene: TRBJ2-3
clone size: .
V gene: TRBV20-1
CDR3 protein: SAQTSGYTDTQY

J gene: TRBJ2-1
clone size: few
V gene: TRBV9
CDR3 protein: ASSALAGGSDEQF

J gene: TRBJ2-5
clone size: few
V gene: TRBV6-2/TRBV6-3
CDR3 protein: ASRRLSGLAVRVAPGMY

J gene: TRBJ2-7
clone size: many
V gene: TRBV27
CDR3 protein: ASTATLRGPGYEQY

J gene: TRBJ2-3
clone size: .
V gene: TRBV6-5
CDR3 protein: ASPASGTSGSAHTDTQY

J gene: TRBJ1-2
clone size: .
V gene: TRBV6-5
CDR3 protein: ASSQRTGYGYT

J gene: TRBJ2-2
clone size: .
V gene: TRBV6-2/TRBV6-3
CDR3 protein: AIRTRAAGELF

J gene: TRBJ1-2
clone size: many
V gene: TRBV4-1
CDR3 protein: ASSQGQGNNYGYT

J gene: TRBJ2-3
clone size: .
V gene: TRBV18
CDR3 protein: ASSPYRGADTQY

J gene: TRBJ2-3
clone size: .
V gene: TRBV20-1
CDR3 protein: SARDGAGHTDTQY

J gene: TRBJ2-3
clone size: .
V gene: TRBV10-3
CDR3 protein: AIRGLDTDTQY

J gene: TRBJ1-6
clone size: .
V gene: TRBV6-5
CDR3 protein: ASSYSGENASPLH

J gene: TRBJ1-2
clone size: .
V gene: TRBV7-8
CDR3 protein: ASSFIPGEGYT